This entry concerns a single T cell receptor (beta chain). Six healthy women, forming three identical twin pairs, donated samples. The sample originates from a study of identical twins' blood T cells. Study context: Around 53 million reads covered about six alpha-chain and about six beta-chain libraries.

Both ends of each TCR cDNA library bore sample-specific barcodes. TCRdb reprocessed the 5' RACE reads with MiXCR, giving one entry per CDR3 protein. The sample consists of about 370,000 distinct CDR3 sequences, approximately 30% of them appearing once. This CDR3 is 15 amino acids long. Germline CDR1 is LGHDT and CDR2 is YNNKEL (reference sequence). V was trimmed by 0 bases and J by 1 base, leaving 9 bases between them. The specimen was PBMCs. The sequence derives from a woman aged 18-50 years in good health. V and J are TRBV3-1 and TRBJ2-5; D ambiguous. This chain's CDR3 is CASSQDHRLQETQYF. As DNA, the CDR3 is TGTGCCAGCAGCCAAGACCACCGGCTCCAAGAGACCCAGTACTTC.